Listed below are T cell receptor beta chains from one sample, sequenced in a study of T-cell memory formation after mild COVID-19. MiXCR, applied by TCRdb to the 5' RACE reads, yields one record per CDR3 protein. The sample has 450,000 to 650,000 distinct CDR3 sequences, roughly 22% seen once. The sequencing input was PBMCs or a T cell subset sorted from them (not recorded which). These receptors all stem from an adult woman who had mild COVID-19 (a few samples of this study predate the infection). Cell type and time point are not known. CDR3s include the opening cysteine and the closing phenylalanine or tryptophan. D genes are given only for firm matches. Size is stated for part of the rows, as once, few or many counts, or as a class when the clone is expanded.

clone size: few
J gene: TRBJ1-6
V gene: TRBV10-3
D gene: -
CDR3 DNA: TGTGCCACCCTACCCTCCTATAATTCACCCCTCCACTTT
CDR3 protein: CATLPSYNSPLHF

clone size: -
J gene: TRBJ2-7
V gene: TRBV7-9
D gene: TRBD2
CDR3 DNA: TGTGCCAGCAGCTTAGGGCGAGTGACTAGCGGAGACTTCGAGCAGTACTTC
CDR3 protein: CASSLGRVTSGDFEQYF

clone size: many
J gene: TRBJ2-5
V gene: TRBV10-3
D gene: -
CDR3 DNA: TGTGCCATCAGTGAGTCCGGCCAGGGGAAAGAGACCCAGTACTTC
CDR3 protein: CAISESGQGKETQYF

clone size: -
J gene: TRBJ2-7
V gene: TRBV5-6
D gene: TRBD2
CDR3 DNA: TGTGCCAGCAGCTTAGGGAGGGCTAGCGGGACCTACGAGCAGTACTTC
CDR3 protein: CASSLGRASGTYEQYF

clone size: -
J gene: TRBJ2-6
V gene: TRBV11-3
D gene: TRBD2
CDR3 DNA: TGTGCCAGCAGCCCTCGGGAGGCCTCTGGGGCCAACGTCCTGACTTTC
CDR3 protein: CASSPREASGANVLTF

clone size: -
J gene: TRBJ2-4
V gene: TRBV6-1
D gene: -
CDR3 DNA: TGTGCCAGCAGTGAAGCGCTAAGTCGCCTAGCCAAAAACATTCAGTACTTC
CDR3 protein: CASSEALSRLAKNIQYF

clone size: -
J gene: TRBJ2-7
V gene: TRBV30
D gene: TRBD2
CDR3 DNA: TGTGCCTGGACGGCGAGCAGAGCGGGAGAGAAGCAGTACTTC
CDR3 protein: CAWTASRAGEKQYF

clone size: -
J gene: TRBJ1-4
V gene: TRBV19
D gene: TRBD1
CDR3 DNA: TGTGCCAGTAGCTCGACAGGGGGCGTTGAAAAACTGTTTTTT
CDR3 protein: CASSSTGGVEKLFF

clone size: many
J gene: TRBJ2-1
V gene: TRBV9
D gene: TRBD2
CDR3 DNA: TGTGCCAGCAGCGTAGGGGGCGGGAGGATGAATGAGCAGTTCTTC
CDR3 protein: CASSVGGGRMNEQFF

clone size: few
J gene: TRBJ2-5
V gene: TRBV7-3
D gene: TRBD2
CDR3 DNA: TGTGCCAGCAGCTTAGGTCTAGCGGGGGGCTACCAAGAGACCCAGTACTTC
CDR3 protein: CASSLGLAGGYQETQYF

clone size: -
J gene: TRBJ2-1
V gene: TRBV20-1
D gene: -
CDR3 DNA: TGCAGTGCTAGGAGGGGCCAGGTACGGAATGAGCAGTTCTTC
CDR3 protein: CSARRGQVRNEQFF

clone size: -
J gene: TRBJ2-7
V gene: TRBV5-1
D gene: TRBD2
CDR3 DNA: TGCGCCAGCAGCCTACTCCCTAGCGGGGCCTACGAGCAGTACTTC
CDR3 protein: CASSLLPSGAYEQYF

clone size: few
J gene: TRBJ2-3
V gene: TRBV27
D gene: -
CDR3 DNA: TGTGCCAGCAGTTTGTGGACCCACGATCCCACAGATACGCAGTATTTT
CDR3 protein: CASSLWTHDPTDTQYF

clone size: many
J gene: TRBJ1-2
V gene: TRBV11-2
D gene: -
CDR3 DNA: TGTGCCAGCAGCTTCCGACAGGTCCTCAATGGCTACACCTTC
CDR3 protein: CASSFRQVLNGYTF

clone size: -
J gene: TRBJ1-6
V gene: TRBV12-3/TRBV12-4
D gene: -
CDR3 DNA: TGTGCCAGCAAGGAGGGGACAAGATATTCACCCCTCCACTTT
CDR3 protein: CASKEGTRYSPLHF

clone size: -
J gene: TRBJ1-4
V gene: TRBV30
D gene: -
CDR3 DNA: TGTGCCTGCGGGCGATTAGGGGGTGAAAAACTGTTTTTT
CDR3 protein: CACGRLGGEKLFF

clone size: few
J gene: TRBJ1-6
V gene: TRBV6-6
D gene: -
CDR3 DNA: TGTGCCAGCAGTCACTCTGGGGGATATAATTCACCCCTCCACTTT
CDR3 protein: CASSHSGGYNSPLHF

clone size: -
J gene: TRBJ2-3
V gene: TRBV4-2
D gene: -
CDR3 DNA: TGTGCCAGCAGCCCAGAAGAGAGGGTTTCCACAGATACGCAGTATTTT
CDR3 protein: CASSPEERVSTDTQYF

clone size: -
J gene: TRBJ2-7
V gene: TRBV12-3/TRBV12-4
D gene: -
CDR3 DNA: TGTGCCAGCAGGACTACTGAGACCTACGAGCAGTACTTC
CDR3 protein: CASRTTETYEQYF

clone size: -
J gene: TRBJ2-3
V gene: TRBV9
D gene: -
CDR3 DNA: TGTGCCAGCAGCGTAGGAGGCGGGGATACGCAGTATTTT
CDR3 protein: CASSVGGGDTQYF

clone size: few
J gene: TRBJ2-3
V gene: TRBV25-1
D gene: TRBD2
CDR3 DNA: TGTGCCAGCAGGGCCGAAACGCCGGGGGGTACGCAGTATTTT
CDR3 protein: CASRAETPGGTQYF

clone size: few
J gene: TRBJ2-2
V gene: TRBV7-8
D gene: TRBD2
CDR3 DNA: TGTGCCAGCAGCCAACCTGGGACTAGCGGGAGTATCGGTATGGCCGGGGAGCTGTTTTTT
CDR3 protein: CASSQPGTSGSIGMAGELFF

clone size: -
J gene: TRBJ1-2
V gene: TRBV5-6
D gene: TRBD1
CDR3 DNA: TGTGCCAGCAGCCAGTACCGGGACAGGGGAATAAGCTACACCTTC
CDR3 protein: CASSQYRDRGISYTF

clone size: -
J gene: TRBJ2-3
V gene: TRBV5-1
D gene: -
CDR3 DNA: TGCGCCAGCAGTCTTCAGGGGATAGATACGCAGTATTTT
CDR3 protein: CASSLQGIDTQYF

clone size: few
J gene: TRBJ1-5
V gene: TRBV10-3
D gene: -
CDR3 DNA: TGTGCCATCAGTGCGGAGGGGTACAATCAGCCCCAGCATTTT
CDR3 protein: CAISAEGYNQPQHF

clone size: -
J gene: TRBJ1-1
V gene: TRBV29-1
D gene: -
CDR3 DNA: TGCAGCGCCAATTATGTCACTGAAGCTTTCTTT
CDR3 protein: CSANYVTEAFF

clone size: -
J gene: TRBJ2-5
V gene: TRBV27
D gene: TRBD1
CDR3 DNA: TGTGCCAGCAGTCCGGGACAGGGGTTCGGGGAAGAGACCCAGTACTTC
CDR3 protein: CASSPGQGFGEETQYF

clone size: few
J gene: TRBJ2-5
V gene: TRBV5-4
D gene: TRBD1
CDR3 DNA: TGTGCCAGCAGCTTGGGGGGACAGGGTAGGCAAGAGACCCAGTACTTC
CDR3 protein: CASSLGGQGRQETQYF

clone size: few
J gene: TRBJ2-7
V gene: TRBV10-3
D gene: TRBD2
CDR3 DNA: TGTGCCATCAGTGCTGCGGGAGGTGTGAACGAGCAGTACTTC
CDR3 protein: CAISAAGGVNEQYF

clone size: -
J gene: TRBJ1-1
V gene: TRBV12-5
D gene: TRBD1
CDR3 DNA: TGTGCTAGTGGCCTTACCGGGACAGGGCGATTGAACACTGAAGCTTTCTTT
CDR3 protein: CASGLTGTGRLNTEAFF

clone size: -
J gene: TRBJ2-1
V gene: TRBV18
D gene: -
CDR3 DNA: TGTGCCAGCTCACCCGGAGAGACATACTACAATGAGCAGTTCTTC
CDR3 protein: CASSPGETYYNEQFF

clone size: many
J gene: TRBJ2-3
V gene: TRBV7-9
D gene: -
CDR3 DNA: TGTGCCAGCAGCTTCCGGGATCAAGCAGATACGCAGTATTTT
CDR3 protein: CASSFRDQADTQYF

clone size: few
J gene: TRBJ2-4
V gene: TRBV18
D gene: TRBD1
CDR3 DNA: TGTGCCAGCTCACTCCCGGGACAGGGAGCCAAAAACATTCAGTACTTC
CDR3 protein: CASSLPGQGAKNIQYF

clone size: few
J gene: TRBJ2-1
V gene: TRBV3-1
D gene: -
CDR3 DNA: TGTGCCAGCAGCCAAGGAGATAGCTCCTACAATGAGCAGTTCTTC
CDR3 protein: CASSQGDSSYNEQFF

clone size: -
J gene: TRBJ2-2
V gene: TRBV6-4
D gene: -
CDR3 DNA: TGTGCCAGCAGTGACTCACTAGGCACCGGGGAGCTGTTTTTT
CDR3 protein: CASSDSLGTGELFF

clone size: few
J gene: TRBJ1-1
V gene: TRBV12-3/TRBV12-4
D gene: -
CDR3 DNA: TGTGCCAGCAGTTCCGGACAGCCGGGCACTGAAGCTTTCTTT
CDR3 protein: CASSSGQPGTEAFF

clone size: -
J gene: TRBJ1-2
V gene: TRBV5-4
D gene: -
CDR3 DNA: TGTGCCAGCAGCTTTGGTTCGTGGCAGCCTCTAGCTAACTATGGCTACACCTTC
CDR3 protein: CASSFGSWQPLANYGYTF

clone size: many
J gene: TRBJ1-1
V gene: TRBV6-5
D gene: -
CDR3 DNA: TGTGCCAGCAGTTACTTGCAGGGGATCGAAGCTTTCTTT
CDR3 protein: CASSYLQGIEAFF

clone size: few
J gene: TRBJ2-5
V gene: TRBV4-1
D gene: TRBD2
CDR3 DNA: TGCGCCAGCAGCCAAGACCCCCCGGGAGGGGAGACCCAGTACTTC
CDR3 protein: CASSQDPPGGETQYF

clone size: few
J gene: TRBJ2-1
V gene: TRBV11-1
D gene: -
CDR3 DNA: TGTGCCAGCAGCACAAACAGGGTTGGGTCCTACAATGAGCAGTTCTTC
CDR3 protein: CASSTNRVGSYNEQFF

clone size: few
J gene: TRBJ2-7
V gene: TRBV7-2
D gene: TRBD2
CDR3 DNA: TGTGCCAGCAGCTTACATGCGGGGGTTGCCTTGTACGAGCAGTACTTC
CDR3 protein: CASSLHAGVALYEQYF

clone size: -
J gene: TRBJ1-1
V gene: TRBV5-5
D gene: -
CDR3 DNA: TGTGCCAGCAGCCCCGGACTCTCTCAAAGGACTGAAGCTTTCTTT
CDR3 protein: CASSPGLSQRTEAFF

clone size: -
J gene: TRBJ2-1
V gene: TRBV20-1
D gene: TRBD2
CDR3 DNA: TGCAGTGCTAGACTAGCGGGAGTCAATGAGCAGTTCTTC
CDR3 protein: CSARLAGVNEQFF

clone size: once
J gene: TRBJ1-2
V gene: TRBV2
D gene: -
CDR3 DNA: TGTGCCAGCTGGGGGCTCTTTGGCTACACCTTC
CDR3 protein: CASWGLFGYTF

clone size: once
J gene: TRBJ2-7
V gene: TRBV5-1
D gene: -
CDR3 DNA: TGCGCCAGCAGCTTGACAGGGAATGTCCACGAGCAGTACTTC
CDR3 protein: CASSLTGNVHEQYF

clone size: few
J gene: TRBJ2-1
V gene: TRBV7-8
D gene: TRBD2
CDR3 DNA: TGTGCCAGCACAGCGGGAGGGTGGTACAATGAGCAGTTCTTC
CDR3 protein: CASTAGGWYNEQFF

clone size: few
J gene: TRBJ2-3
V gene: TRBV24-1
D gene: -
CDR3 DNA: TGTGCCACCAGTGATGTGGTAGGTACGCAGTATTTT
CDR3 protein: CATSDVVGTQYF

clone size: -
J gene: TRBJ2-7
V gene: TRBV20-1
D gene: TRBD2
CDR3 DNA: TGCAGTGCACGGACTAGCGGAGGGTCGGCCTACGAGCAGTACTTC
CDR3 protein: CSARTSGGSAYEQYF

clone size: few
J gene: TRBJ2-2
V gene: TRBV7-3
D gene: -
CDR3 DNA: TGTGCCAGCAGCTTAAACGCCGGGAGTACGAACACCGGGGAGCTGTTTTTT
CDR3 protein: CASSLNAGSTNTGELFF

clone size: -
J gene: TRBJ2-1
V gene: TRBV5-1
D gene: -
CDR3 DNA: TGCGCCAGCAGCGAACGAGGGAATGAGCAGTTCTTC
CDR3 protein: CASSERGNEQFF

clone size: -
J gene: TRBJ1-1
V gene: TRBV2
D gene: -
CDR3 DNA: TGTGCCAGCCCTGGCCGACCTGAAGCTTTCTTT
CDR3 protein: CASPGRPEAFF

clone size: few
J gene: TRBJ2-7
V gene: TRBV5-5
D gene: -
CDR3 DNA: TGTGCCAGCAGCTTGAGCACAGGGCGAGAGCAGTACTTC
CDR3 protein: CASSLSTGREQYF

clone size: few
J gene: TRBJ2-1
V gene: TRBV7-9
D gene: TRBD2
CDR3 DNA: TGTGCCAGCAGCTCCCGACTAGCGAGTTCCTACAATGAGCAGTTCTTC
CDR3 protein: CASSSRLASSYNEQFF